Shown below are 16 T cell receptor beta chains from a single sample sequenced in a study of cytomegalovirus exposure and HLA in healthy donors (dated by TCRdb to about 2017). Libraries were constructed by the immunoSEQ multiplex PCR assay. For the multiplex PCR, a mixture combining 60 forward primers for TCR Vbeta segments and 13 reverse primers for TCR Jbeta segments was used. TCRdb re-hosts the immuneACCESS table, in-frame sequences only. Its copies lack some clones; in the studies checked, an unresolved V gene accounts for under half of them, and the cause for the rest is not known. The sample table lists about 82,000 clones, roughly 80% of them with a count of one. Roughly 6.2% of the sample rests with the top ten. The sequenced sample was PBMCs. Receptors originate from a woman aged 50 to 60 in good health and CMV-seropositive.

J is TRBJ1-6 and V is TRBV6-8; D remains ambiguous. The CDR3 runs to 16 residues. Trimming took 7 bases from V and 0 from J, leaving 13 bases between them. The germline V gene has CDR1 MNHGY and CDR2 SAAAGT. CDR3 in DNA: TGTGCCAGCACAAAAGACATGAGCTCCTATAATTCACCCCTCCACTTT. Encoded protein: CASTKDMSSYNSPLHF.

This clone has only a few counts. The chain joins TRBV29-1 to TRBJ1-3; no clear D. Trimming removed 6 bases at V and 2 bases at J, with 11 bases between. The germline CDR1 and CDR2 sequences are SQVTM and ANQGSEA. The CDR3 length is 13 residues. Here the CDR3 reads CSVAVTAGNTIYF. Written as DNA, the CDR3 is TGCAGCGTCGCTGTCACTGCTGGAAACACCATATATTTT. Full variable domain (missing parts from reference TRBV29-1 and TRBJ1-3): SAVISQKPSRDICQRGTSLTIQCQVDSQVTMMFWYRQQPGQSLTLIATANQGSEATYESGFVIDKFPISRPNLTFSTLTVSNMSPEDSSIYLCSVAVTAGNTIYFGEGSWLTVV.

A word on this clone: One junction end disagrees with the germline gene, perhaps due to a read error. The V and J genes are TRBV5-6 and TRBJ2-7, with 8 bases that match TRBD2. Per germline, CDR1 SGHDT and CDR2 YYEEEE. This CDR3 has 14 residues. The CDR3 reads CASRLERGSYEQYF. The DNA for the CDR3 is TGTGCCAGCAGATTGGAGCGGGGGAGCTACGAGCAGTACTTC. The whole variable domain, filled in from reference TRBV5-6 and TRBJ2-7, reads DAGVTQSPTHLIKTRGQQVTLRCSPKSGHDTVSWYQQALGQGPQFIFQYYEEEERQRGNFPDRFSGHQFPNYSSELNVNALLLGDSALYLCASRLERGSYEQYFGPGTRLTVT.

This clone is a singleton in its sample. The V and J genes are TRBV30 and TRBJ1-2; tentative D call: TRBD1 (6 bases). The CDR3 loop spans 12 amino acids. The V gene lost 1 base and the J gene lost 3 bases, with 6 bases spanning the gap. CDR1 and CDR2 (germline): GTSNPN, SVGIG (reference sequence). The CDR3 DNA sequence: TGTGCCTGGAGTGACAGGGACTATGGCTACACCTTC. Protein sequence: CAWSDRDYGYTF.

The chain carries TRBV29-1 and TRBJ2-5; 7 positions match TRBD1. V lost 6 bases and J lost 4; bases outside the gene matches: 8. The CDR3 is made up of 13 amino acids. Looked up from germline, CDR1 is SQVTM and CDR2 is ANQGSEA. This CDR3 reads CSVNRGMTETQYF. The CDR3 DNA follows: TGCAGCGTAAACAGGGGAATGACAGAGACCCAGTACTTC. Using reference TRBV29-1 and TRBJ2-5 for the parts outside the CDR3, the full variable domain is SAVISQKPSRDICQRGTSLTIQCQVDSQVTMMFWYRQQPGQSLTLIATANQGSEATYESGFVIDKFPISRPNLTFSTLTVSNMSPEDSSIYLCSVNRGMTETQYFGPGTRLLVL.

The rearrangement uses TRBV11-2 and TRBJ2-7; tentatively, D is TRBD1 (5 bases). Germline assignment: CDR1 SGHAT and CDR2 FQNNGV. This CDR3 has 14 amino acids. Trimming removed 6 bases at V and 6 bases at J, with 18 bases between. In DNA, the CDR3 is TGTGCCAGCAGTTCTGACAGCCGACCAGGCGAGCAGTACTTC. It translates to CASSSDSRPGEQYF.

The chain is built from TRBV2 and TRBJ1-4; the D is unclear. The V gene's germline CDR1 is SNHLY and CDR2 FYNNEI. CDR3 length: 14 amino acids. V dropped 7 bases and J dropped 3 bases, with 12 bases sitting between them. CDR3 sequence reads: CASKGGFANEKLFF. The CDR3 nucleotides read TGTGCCAGCAAGGGAGGGTTCGCTAATGAAAAACTGTTTTTT.

This clone was recorded once. The V call is TRBV6-1, the J call TRBJ2-7; D ambiguous. This CDR3 has 13 amino acids. Trimming shortened V by 6 bases and J by 7 bases, and 16 bases separated the two germline ends. Germline V lookup: CDR1 MNHNS, CDR2 SASEGT. This CDR3 reads CASRSVDLLEQYF. The CDR3 nucleotides read TGTGCCAGCAGATCGGTCGACTTGTTGGAGCAGTACTTC.

This sequence joins TRBV15 and TRBJ1-2; weak D call: TRBD1 (5 bases). The CDR3 loop spans 12 amino acids. Trimming cost V 7 bases and J 4 bases, with 10 bases left between them. The germline CDR1 and CDR2 sequences are LNHNV and YYDKDF (reference sequence). The CDR3 DNA reads as TGTGCCACCAACGGACAAGGCTATGGCTACACCTTC. This translates into CATNGQGYGYTF.

The V gene is TRBV6-1, the J gene TRBJ2-7; the D gene is possibly TRBD2 (6 bases). Looked up from germline, CDR1 is MNHNS and CDR2 is SASEGT. V lost 8 bases to trimming and J lost 7 bases, with 15 bases between them. This CDR3 comprises 12 residues. Here the CDR3 reads CASCGLTGEQYF. CDR3 in DNA: TGTGCCAGCTGCGGACTAACCGGGGAGCAGTACTTC.

The chain employs TRBV7-8 and TRBJ1-2, with 7 bases identical to TRBD1. The length of the CDR3 is 16 residues. Trimming removed 5 bases from V and 1 base from J; junction bases left unmatched: 10. CDR1 and CDR2 (germline): SGHVS, FQNEAQ. CDR3 bases: TGTGCCAGCAGCACCTACCTGGACAGGAATAACTATGGCTACACCTTC. The encoded protein is CASSTYLDRNNYGYTF.

V is TRBV30 and J is TRBJ1-5; unclear D gene. The CDR3 extends over 17 amino acids. Germline CDR1 GTSNPN, CDR2 SVGIG (reference sequence). V lost 1 base and J 3 bases, leaving 19 bases between the germline ends. The CDR3 reads CAWSGPLLSAVNQPQHF. The CDR3, as DNA: TGTGCCTGGAGTGGTCCCCTTTTGAGTGCTGTCAATCAGCCCCAGCATTTT.

The genes are TRBV9 and TRBJ2-2; a weak D match, TRBD1 (7 bases). The V and J ends lost 0 bases and 7 bases respectively, with 13 bases between them. This CDR3 is built from 15 residues. Germline CDR1 SGDLS, CDR2 YYNGEE. Written as DNA, the CDR3 is TGTGCCAGCAGCGTAGAGGGGGCGCGGGACGGGGAGCTGTTTTTT. Encoded protein: CASSVEGARDGELFF.

The J gene is TRBJ1-5, the V gene TRBV27; 9 positions match TRBD1. J lost 4 bases, V lost 5 bases, and 9 bases had no gene match. CDR3 length equals 16 residues. Germline assignment: CDR1 MNHEY and CDR2 SMNVEV (reference sequence). In nucleotides, the CDR3 is TGTGCCAGCAGTCCTGCCGGTGGACAGGGGAATCAGCCCCAGCATTTT. It is translated as CASSPAGGQGNQPQHF.

About this clone: The sample holds other DNA sequences that translate to the same CDR3. This chain links TRBV5-1 with TRBJ1-4; no clear D. The CDR3 length is 15 residues. Trimming left V 3 bases short and J 2 bases short, with 11 bases between. Germline V lookup: CDR1 SGHRS, CDR2 YFSETQ. For the CDR3, the DNA is TGCGCCAGCAGCTCCGCAGGTCCTACTAATGAAAAACTGTTTTTT. Its protein product is CASSSAGPTNEKLFF.

The gene calls are TRBV4-1 and TRBJ1-1; no definite D call. In germline, CDR1 is MGHRA, CDR2 YSYEKL. The CDR3 is 17 amino acids. Deletions cut 4 bases from V and 0 bases from J, with 18 bases between. Here the CDR3 DNA reads TGCGCCAGCAGCCTAGGCCCGGAGAGGCGTGTGAACACTGAAGCTTTCTTT. It encodes CASSLGPERRVNTEAFF.